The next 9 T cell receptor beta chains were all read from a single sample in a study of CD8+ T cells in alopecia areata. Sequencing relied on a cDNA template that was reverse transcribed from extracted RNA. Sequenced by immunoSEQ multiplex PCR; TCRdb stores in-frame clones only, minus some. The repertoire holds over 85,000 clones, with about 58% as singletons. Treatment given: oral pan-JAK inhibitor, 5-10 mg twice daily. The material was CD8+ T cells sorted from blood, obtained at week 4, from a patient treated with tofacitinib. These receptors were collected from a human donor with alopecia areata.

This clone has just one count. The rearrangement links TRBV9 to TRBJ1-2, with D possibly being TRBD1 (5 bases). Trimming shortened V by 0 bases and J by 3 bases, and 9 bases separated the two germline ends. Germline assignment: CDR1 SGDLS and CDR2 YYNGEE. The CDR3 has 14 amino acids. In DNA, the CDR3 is TGTGCCAGCAGCGTAGCTGTAGGGGACTATGGCTACACCTTC. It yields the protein CASSVAVGDYGYTF.

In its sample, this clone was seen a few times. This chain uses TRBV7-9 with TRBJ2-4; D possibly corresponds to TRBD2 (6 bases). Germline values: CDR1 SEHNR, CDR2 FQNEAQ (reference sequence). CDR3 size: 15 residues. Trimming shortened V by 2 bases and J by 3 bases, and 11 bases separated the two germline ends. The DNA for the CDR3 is TGTGCCAGCAGCTTACCCGGGACTGTCAAAAACATTCAGTACTTC. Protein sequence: CASSLPGTVKNIQYF. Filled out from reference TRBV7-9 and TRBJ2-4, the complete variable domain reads DTGVSQNPRHKITKRGQNVTFRCDPISEHNRLYWYRQTLGQGPEFLTYFQNEAQLEKSRLLSDRFSAERPKGSFSTLEIQRTEQGDSAMYLCASSLPGTVKNIQYFGAGTRLSVL.

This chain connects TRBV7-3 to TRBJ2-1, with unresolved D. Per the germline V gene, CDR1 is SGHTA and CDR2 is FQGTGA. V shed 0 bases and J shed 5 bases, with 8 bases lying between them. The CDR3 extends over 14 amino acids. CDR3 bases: TGTGCCAGCAGCTTAACATTGGGGAACAATGAGCAGTTCTTC. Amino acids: CASSLTLGNNEQFF.

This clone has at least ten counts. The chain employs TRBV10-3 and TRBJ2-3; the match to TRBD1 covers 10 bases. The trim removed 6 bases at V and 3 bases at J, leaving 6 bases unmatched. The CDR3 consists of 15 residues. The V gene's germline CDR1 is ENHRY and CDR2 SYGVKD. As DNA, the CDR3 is TGTGCCATCAGATCCGGGACAGGGGAAACAGATACGCAGTATTTT. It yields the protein CAIRSGTGETDTQYF.

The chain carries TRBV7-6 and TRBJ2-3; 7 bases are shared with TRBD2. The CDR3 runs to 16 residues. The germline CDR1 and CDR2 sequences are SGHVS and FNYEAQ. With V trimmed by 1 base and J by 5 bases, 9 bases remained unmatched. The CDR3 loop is CASSLDWAGAKDTQYF. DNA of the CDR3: TGTGCCAGCAGCTTAGATTGGGCGGGAGCAAAAGATACGCAGTATTTT.

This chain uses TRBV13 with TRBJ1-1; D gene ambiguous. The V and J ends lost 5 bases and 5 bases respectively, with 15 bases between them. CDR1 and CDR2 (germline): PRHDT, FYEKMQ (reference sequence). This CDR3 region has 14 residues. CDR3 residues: CASSQRSGRTEAFF. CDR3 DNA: TGTGCCAGCAGCCAAAGATCCGGACGGACTGAAGCTTTCTTT.

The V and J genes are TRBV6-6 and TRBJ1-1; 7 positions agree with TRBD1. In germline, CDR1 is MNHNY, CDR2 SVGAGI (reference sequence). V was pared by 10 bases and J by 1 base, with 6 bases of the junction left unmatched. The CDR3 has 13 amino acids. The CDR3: CATSWDRNTEAFF. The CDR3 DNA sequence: TGTGCCACCAGCTGGGACAGGAACACTGAAGCTTTCTTT.

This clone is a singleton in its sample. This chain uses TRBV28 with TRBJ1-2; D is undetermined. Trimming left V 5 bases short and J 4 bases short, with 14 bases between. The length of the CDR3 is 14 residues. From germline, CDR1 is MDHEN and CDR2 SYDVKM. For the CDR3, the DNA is TGTGCCAGCAGTCCGCCGGGGTTACTCTATGGCTACACCTTC. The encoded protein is CASSPPGLLYGYTF.

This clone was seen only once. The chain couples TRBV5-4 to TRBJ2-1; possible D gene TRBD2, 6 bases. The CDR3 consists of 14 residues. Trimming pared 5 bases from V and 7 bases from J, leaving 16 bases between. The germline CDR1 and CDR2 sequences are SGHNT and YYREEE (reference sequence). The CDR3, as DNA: TGTGCCAGCAGAGACCGGGAGAGAGGGAATGAGCAGTTCTTC. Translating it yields CASRDRERGNEQFF.